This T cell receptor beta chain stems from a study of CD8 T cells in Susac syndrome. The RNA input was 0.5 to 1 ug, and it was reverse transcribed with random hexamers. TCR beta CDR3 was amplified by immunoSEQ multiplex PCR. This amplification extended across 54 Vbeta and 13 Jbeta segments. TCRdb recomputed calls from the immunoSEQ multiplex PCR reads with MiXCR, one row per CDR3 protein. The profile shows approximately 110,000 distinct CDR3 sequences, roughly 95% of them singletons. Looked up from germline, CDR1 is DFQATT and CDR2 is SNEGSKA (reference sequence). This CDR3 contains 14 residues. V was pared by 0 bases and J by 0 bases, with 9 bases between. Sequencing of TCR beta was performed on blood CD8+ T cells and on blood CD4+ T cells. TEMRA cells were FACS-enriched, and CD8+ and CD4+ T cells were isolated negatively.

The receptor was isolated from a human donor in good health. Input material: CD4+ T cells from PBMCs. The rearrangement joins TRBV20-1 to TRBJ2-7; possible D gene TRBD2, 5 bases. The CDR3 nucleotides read TGCAGTGCTAGAGATCGGAGGAGCTCCTACGAGCAGTACTTC. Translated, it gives CSARDRRSSYEQYF.